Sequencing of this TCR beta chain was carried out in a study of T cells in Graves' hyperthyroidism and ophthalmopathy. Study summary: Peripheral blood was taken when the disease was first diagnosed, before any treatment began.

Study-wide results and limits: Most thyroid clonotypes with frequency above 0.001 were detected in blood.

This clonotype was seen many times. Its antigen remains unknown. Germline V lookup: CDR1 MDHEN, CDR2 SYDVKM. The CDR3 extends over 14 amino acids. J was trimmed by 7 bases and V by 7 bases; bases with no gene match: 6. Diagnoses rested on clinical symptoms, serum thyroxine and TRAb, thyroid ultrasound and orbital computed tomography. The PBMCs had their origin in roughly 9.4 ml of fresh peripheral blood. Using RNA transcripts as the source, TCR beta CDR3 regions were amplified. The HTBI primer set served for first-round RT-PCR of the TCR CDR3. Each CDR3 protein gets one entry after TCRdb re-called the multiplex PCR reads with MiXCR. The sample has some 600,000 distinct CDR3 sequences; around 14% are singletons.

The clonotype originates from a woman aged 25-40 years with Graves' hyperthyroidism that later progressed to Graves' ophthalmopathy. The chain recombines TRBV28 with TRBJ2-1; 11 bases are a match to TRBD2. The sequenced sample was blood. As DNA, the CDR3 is TGTGCCAGCACCCCTAGCGGGAGGTATAATGAGCAGTTCTTC. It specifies CASTPSGRYNEQFF.